What follows is one T cell receptor (beta chain) and its context. Its specificity is unknown. V was clipped by 4 bases and J by 4 bases, with 19 bases between them. Per the germline V gene, CDR1 is MGHRA and CDR2 is YSYEKL. The CDR3 sequence is 16 residues long. Measured with immunoSEQ multiplex PCR; TCRdb has only the in-frame clones, and not every one. The sample records roughly 2,000,000 clones, just under 95% being singletons. The entry originates in a study of shared clonotypes between healthy human individuals. About the research overall: A couple of female and three male donors aged 18 to 49 were enrolled. Overall study results and limits: Having only a few donors restricted how much genetic and exposure-history diversity was captured.

Cells designated naive CD8 were CD45RO-negative and were positively selected for CCR7, with terminally differentiated effector memory CD45RA+ cells excluded. The sample taken for sequencing was naive CD8+ T cells sorted from blood. This TCR derives from a young man in good health. The rearrangement links TRBV4-1 to TRBJ1-2; D remains unclear. The CDR3 DNA reads TGCGCCAGCAGCCCCGGCGGGTCTGGAAGCAGCTATGGCTACACCTTC. Its protein product is CASSPGGSGSSYGYTF.